Following are 21 T cell receptor beta chains from one sample sequenced in a study of cytomegalovirus exposure and HLA in healthy donors. Use of 60 Vbeta and 13 Jbeta primers characterized the PCR. Sequenced by immunoSEQ multiplex PCR; TCRdb stores in-frame clones only, minus some. The sample lists 150,000 or so clones; roughly 80% were seen once. The source material was PBMCs. All receptors come from a middle-aged man in good health and CMV-seropositive.

The chain is built from TRBV29-1 and TRBJ1-2; 8 positions agree with TRBD1. Germline V gene lookup returns CDR1 SQVTM and CDR2 ANQGSEA. The CDR3 totals 16 residues. V was clipped by 0 bases and J by 4 bases; unmatched bases: 10. Here the CDR3 reads CSVEEGRQGSTYGYTF. The CDR3 region has the DNA TGCAGCGTTGAAGAGGGGAGACAGGGGTCGACCTATGGCTACACCTTC.

J is TRBJ2-4 and V is TRBV4-3; unclear D gene. Trimming shortened V by 4 bases and J by 0 bases, and 7 bases separated the two germline ends. Germline V gives CDR1 LGHNA, CDR2 YSLEER. The CDR3 spans 14 residues. The CDR3 DNA reads as TGCGCCAGCAGCCCCCAGGTAGCCAAAAACATTCAGTACTTC. It translates to CASSPQVAKNIQYF.

The chain recombines TRBV28 with TRBJ1-1; unclear D gene. Trimming stripped 2 bases from V and 6 bases from J, with 7 bases between. The CDR3 runs to 12 residues. Germline lookup yields CDR1 MDHEN and CDR2 SYDVKM. The CDR3 nucleotides read TGTGCCAGCAGTTTAACCGGGTCTGAAGCTTTCTTT. It translates to CASSLTGSEAFF.

The chain joins TRBV7-2 to TRBJ1-2; TRBD1 matches at 11 bases. Germline V gives CDR1 SGHTA, CDR2 FQGNSA. Trimming removed 3 bases from V and 4 bases from J; junction bases left unmatched: 4. The CDR3 length is 15 residues. The CDR3 here is CASSLDRGQGYGYTF. CDR3 DNA sequence: TGTGCCAGCAGCTTGGACAGGGGGCAAGGCTATGGCTACACCTTC.

The chain carries TRBV6-5 and TRBJ2-1; 9 nucleotides match TRBD2. There are 13 residues in the CDR3. Germline trimming cut 6 bases from V and 7 bases from J; bases unmatched to any gene: 4. Germline V gives CDR1 MNHEY, CDR2 SVGAGI. The CDR3 sequence: CASRKTSGNEQFF. The CDR3 nucleotides read TGTGCCAGCAGAAAGACTAGCGGAAATGAGCAGTTCTTC.

The chain employs TRBV5-1 and TRBJ2-1; a weak D match, TRBD2 (6 bases). The CDR3 spans 15 residues. Germline V gene data show CDR1 as SGHRS and CDR2 as YFSETQ. CDR3 protein: CASRAQGLTFNEQFF. CDR3 in DNA: TGCGCGAGCCGGGCTCAGGGACTCACCTTCAATGAGCAGTTCTTC. Together with reference TRBV5-1 and TRBJ2-1, the CDR3 gives the full variable domain: KAGVTQTPRYLIKTRGQQVTLSCSPISGHRSVSWYQQTPGQGLQFLFEYFSETQRNKGNFPGRFSGRQFSNSRSEMNVSTLELGDSALYLCASRAQGLTFNEQFFGPGTRLTVL.

The chain has TRBV4-1 and TRBJ1-5, with a weak D call TRBD1 (5 bases). V lost 1 base and J lost 1, with 8 bases in between. Germline V gene lookup returns CDR1 MGHRA and CDR2 YSYEKL. The CDR3 is 15 residues long. The CDR3 here is CASSQVEGSNQPQHF. CDR3 in DNA: TGCGCCAGCAGCCAAGTGGAGGGGAGCAATCAGCCCCAGCATTTT.

The chain employs TRBV27 and TRBJ2-3; 10 bases match TRBD2. Germline CDR1 and CDR2: MNHEY and SMNVEV (reference sequence). J gave up 5 bases and V 5 bases, and 4 bases lay outside the gene matches. The length of the CDR3 is 14 residues. The CDR3 DNA reads as TGTGCCAGCAGTACTAGACTAGCGGGAGATACGCAGTATTTT. It encodes CASSTRLAGDTQYF.

V usage is TRBV9 and J usage is TRBJ2-3; 7 nucleotides line up with TRBD2. J was trimmed by 4 bases and V by 0 bases; bases with no gene match: 5. The CDR3 sequence is 15 residues long. The germline V gene encodes CDR1 SGDLS and CDR2 YYNGEE. CDR3 in amino acids: CASSVEGRDADTQYF. The CDR3 region has the DNA TGTGCCAGCAGCGTAGAGGGGAGGGACGCAGATACGCAGTATTTT.

This chain uses TRBV9 with TRBJ2-2; possibly TRBD2 for D (5 bases). This CDR3 contains 14 residues. V was clipped by 6 bases and J by 0 bases, with 9 bases between them. Germline-derived CDR1 and CDR2 are SGDLS and YYNGEE. DNA for the CDR3: TGTGCCAGCACCCGGGATCCGAACACCGGGGAGCTGTTTTTT. Translation gives CASTRDPNTGELFF.

The V gene is TRBV6-6, the J gene TRBJ2-1, with 7 bases aligning to TRBD1. Germline trimming cut 6 bases from V and 0 bases from J; bases unmatched to any gene: 5. This CDR3 is 15 amino acids long. Germline CDR1 and CDR2: MNHNY and SVGAGI (reference sequence). CDR3 bases: TGTGCCAGCAGCCAGGGACAGAGCTCCTACAATGAGCAGTTCTTC. Its translation: CASSQGQSSYNEQFF.

The V call is TRBV29-1, the J call TRBJ2-3, with TRBD2 matching over 10 bases. This CDR3 spans 17 amino acids. Germline loops: CDR1 SQVTM, CDR2 ANQGSEA. V shed 3 bases, J shed 0 bases, and the junction held 9 bases outside the gene matches. The CDR3 sequence: CSVETPWTSGSTDTQYF. CDR3 coding DNA: TGCAGCGTTGAGACTCCCTGGACTAGCGGTAGCACAGATACGCAGTATTTT.

Comment on this clone: Compared with germline, one end of the junction differs, possibly owing to a read error. The gene calls are TRBV7-9 and TRBJ2-3; D not resolved. CDR1 and CDR2 from the germline V gene are SEHNR and FQNEAQ (reference sequence). The CDR3 loop spans 12 amino acids. The CDR3 bases are TGTTCCAGCAGCTCTTTCGTAGATACGCAGTATTTT. Residues: CSSSSFVDTQYF.

The chain employs TRBV27 and TRBJ2-1; 7 positions match TRBD2. Germline trimming cut 3 bases from V and 5 bases from J; bases unmatched to any gene: 19. In germline, CDR1 is MNHEY, CDR2 SMNVEV (reference sequence). The CDR3 is made up of 19 amino acids. CDR3 nucleotides: TGTGCCAGCAGTTTGTTCCCCCATTTTGGGAGACTAGCACACAATGAGCAGTTCTTC. Protein product: CASSLFPHFGRLAHNEQFF.

The CDR3 DNA reads TGTGCCAGCAGCCCTATCCGAGGAAGTCGGACTGAAGCTTTCTTT. This gives the protein CASSPIRGSRTEAFF. This chain links TRBV11-2 with TRBJ1-1; D ambiguous. CDR1 and CDR2 (germline): SGHAT, FQNNGV. V lost 5 bases, J lost 5 bases, and 18 bases lay in between. There are 15 residues in the CDR3. The full variable domain, rest sourced from reference TRBV11-2 and TRBJ1-1, is EAGVAQSPRYKIIEKRQSVAFWCNPISGHATLYWYQQILGQGPKLLIQFQNNGVVDDSQLPKDRFSAERLKGVDSTLKIQPAKLEDSAVYLCASSPIRGSRTEAFFGQGTRLTVV.

V is TRBV5-4 and J is TRBJ1-2; D perhaps matches TRBD1 (6 bases). The CDR3 is made up of 13 amino acids. Trimming cost V 0 bases and J 8 bases, with 11 bases left between them. Germline V lookup: CDR1 SGHNT, CDR2 YYREEE (reference sequence). CDR3: CASSLAGGDGYTF. The DNA for the CDR3 is TGTGCCAGCAGCTTGGCGGGGGGCGACGGCTACACCTTC.

This clone came up a few times. V and J are TRBV5-4 and TRBJ1-1; no reliable D call. Germline V gives CDR1 SGHNT, CDR2 YYREEE (reference sequence). Trimming took off 4 bases at V and 3 bases at J, with 13 bases between the two ends. The CDR3 length is 14 residues. The DNA of the CDR3 is TGTGCCAGCAGCCCGGGTGGGTTGGACACTGAAGCTTTCTTT. Residues: CASSPGGLDTEAFF.

For the CDR3, the DNA is TGTGCCGAGAGGCTGACTAGCACAGATACGCAGTATTTT. Its translation: CAERLTSTDTQYF. This chain connects TRBV6-6 to TRBJ2-3; D is uncertain. This CDR3 comprises 13 residues. Trimming shortened V by 11 bases and J by 0 bases, and 12 bases separated the two germline ends. Germline V gene sequence: CDR1 MNHNY, CDR2 SVGAGI (reference sequence).

The genes are TRBV29-1 and TRBJ2-5; 11 positions agree with TRBD2. The CDR3 totals 13 residues. The germline V gene encodes CDR1 SQVTM and CDR2 ANQGSEA. With V trimmed by 5 bases and J by 2 bases, 1 base remained unmatched. The chain's CDR3 is CSVRLAGQETQYF. The CDR3 DNA reads as TGCAGCGTTCGACTAGCGGGGCAAGAGACCCAGTACTTC.

CDR3 sequence reads: CASSRDSTTSSYEQYF. CDR3 DNA sequence: TGCGCCAGCAGCCGGGACAGTACCACAAGCTCCTACGAGCAGTACTTC. The chain recombines TRBV5-1 with TRBJ2-7, with 7 bases aligning to TRBD1. CDR3 size: 16 residues. Germline assignment: CDR1 SGHRS and CDR2 YFSETQ. V lost 4 bases to trimming and J lost 0 bases; unmatched junction nucleotides: 10. The full variable domain, with the rest looked up from reference TRBV5-1 and TRBJ2-7, is KAGVTQTPRYLIKTRGQQVTLSCSPISGHRSVSWYQQTPGQGLQFLFEYFSETQRNKGNFPGRFSGRQFSNSRSEMNVSTLELGDSALYLCASSRDSTTSSYEQYFGPGTRLTVT.

This rearrangement joins TRBV7-6 to TRBJ2-1; 9 bases map to TRBD2. Per germline, CDR1 SGHVS and CDR2 FNYEAQ. Trimming removed 0 bases from V and 10 bases from J; junction bases left unmatched: 7. This CDR3 comprises 15 residues. CDR3 residues: CASSLASGGIGEQFF. The CDR3 DNA sequence: TGTGCCAGCAGCTTAGCTAGCGGGGGCATTGGGGAGCAGTTCTTC.